The present entry profiles one T cell receptor (beta chain) with its context. This specimen belongs to a study of blood T cell repertoires in COVID-19. Overall study context: Acute and convalescent COVID-19 specimens originated in the United States, Italy and Spain. The analysed material was cDNA or gDNA that came from T cells, B-cell-depleted T cells, or PBMCs.

CDR3 size: 15 residues. In germline, CDR1 is SGHTA, CDR2 FQGNSA. V was cut by 1 base and J by 9 bases, with 13 bases left in between. How the authors handled the data: Nucleated cell number was recorded as an estimate derived from reference gene primer amplification. Data came from immunoSEQ multiplex PCR; TCRdb stores just in-frame clones and leaves some out. V and J calls and clone size are those listed in that table; D and trimming were worked out from the DNA. The table lists about 110,000 clones, less than 85% of them singletons, with 3.5% to 5% in the top ten. This rearrangement joins TRBV7-2 to TRBJ1-6; D gene ambiguous. The sequence came from a human donor in a cohort sampled during active or convalescent COVID-19. What was sequenced was peripheral blood. DNA for the CDR3: TGTGCCAGCAGCTTAGATGCTTTGGGGAGTTCACCCCTCCACTTT. It is translated as CASSLDALGSSPLHF.